This TCR beta chain was retrieved from a study of cytomegalovirus exposure and HLA in healthy donors. About the study: An early data release held around 80 million unique TCRs from HLA-typed donors.

Findings and limits, study-wide: The authors enumerated some 160 TCR beta chains as linked to cytomegalovirus. Using the classifier, cytomegalovirus status was reportedly diagnosed with high specificity and sensitivity.

Unmatched junction bases numbered 19, after V lost 5 bases and J lost 1 base. The CDR3 consists of 20 residues. Germline V CDR1 and CDR2: SGHRS, YFSETQ. PCR primers comprised 60 Vbeta and 13 Jbeta primers. Sequencing was performed with immunoSEQ multiplex PCR; in TCRdb, only in-frame clones are kept and a portion is missing. The repertoire includes roughly 80,000 clones, about 88% of them detected once, and roughly 2.6% sits in the top ten. Regarding this clone: The antigen remains unidentified.

As for the donors, each was a healthy bone marrow donor. The sequencing input was PBMCs. The receptor was derived from a woman aged 45-60 years in good health and CMV-seronegative. The V gene is TRBV5-1, the J gene TRBJ2-1, with TRBD2 identical over 9 bases. CDR3: CASSPTYISSGKRSYNEQFF. The CDR3 DNA sequence: TGCGCCAGCAGTCCCACATATATTTCTAGCGGGAAAAGGTCCTACAATGAGCAGTTCTTC.